This T cell receptor (beta chain) was profiled in a study of vaccination effects on CD4 cells after COVID-19. Worth noting for this clone: Its antigen is still unknown.

Some clones are missing from TCRdb's copy, which holds only in-frame ones; the method was immunoSEQ multiplex PCR. The sample has under 60,000 clones, 50% to 70% seen once. Subsequent to 10 days of culture, CD4+ T cells were isolated. Germline lookup yields CDR1 SGHNT and CDR2 YYREEE (reference sequence). V lost 8 bases and J lost 2, with 10 bases in between. This CDR3 has 12 amino acids. This sequence originates from a human donor who received a COVID-19 vaccine. V and J are TRBV5-4 and TRBJ1-2; perhaps TRBD1 as D (5 bases). The source was CD4+ T cells from PBMCs cultured without peptide, collected before COVID-19 vaccination. DNA for the CDR3: TGTGCCAGTTCGGGGCAGAACTATGGCTACACCTTC. The encoded protein is CASSGQNYGYTF.